The clone carrying this TCR beta chain was counted a few times. Its antigen is not known. The CDR3 regions of TCR beta were amplified from RNA transcripts. HTBI primers were the set used in a first-round RT-PCR of the TCR CDR3. TCRdb used MiXCR to reprocess the multiplex PCR reads, holding one entry per CDR3 protein. Found here are over 650,000 distinct CDR3 sequences, roughly 46% of them singletons; the top ten hold about 7.7%. Uncontrolled infection, other autoimmune disease, pregnancy or lactation excluded patients. The CDR3 has 14 amino acids. The germline V and J ends were trimmed by 4 bases and 1 base, with 10 bases remaining between them. Germline assignment: CDR1 SGHVS and CDR2 FQNEAQ. The data were taken from a study of T cells in Graves' hyperthyroidism and ophthalmopathy. The study, taken as a whole, reports: In blood, most of the thyroid clonotypes expanded above 0.001 were also present. The model's output predicted ophthalmopathy at a median of 6.5 months prior to onset.

The chain uses TRBV7-8 and TRBJ2-5; D gene ambiguous. This receptor was identified in an adult man with Graves' disease, either hyperthyroidism or ophthalmopathy (not recorded which). Sample: peripheral blood or thyroid tissue (not recorded which). The DNA of the CDR3 is TGTGCCAGCAGCTCCAAAGAAGCCCAAGAGACCCAGTACTTC. Its translation is CASSSKEAQETQYF.